The 20 T cell receptor beta chains reported below all come from one sample, sequenced in a study of vaccination and CD4 T cells after COVID-19. Documented treatment: roughly 10-day PBMC culture with coronavirus spike peptide pools or control peptides (ViraFEST assay). These receptors have no known antigen. The Oncomine TCR Beta short-read assay was what sequenced the DNA obtained from cultured CD4+ T cells. TCRdb independently ran MiXCR on the PCR reads; one entry per CDR3 protein. The data contain some 21,000 distinct CDR3 sequences, approximately 57% of them singletons. This sample comprised CD4+ T cells from blood, cultured in vitro, obtained after SARS-CoV-2 vaccination. The receptors stem from a human donor who received a COVID-19 vaccine.

This chain joins TRBV10-3 and TRBJ1-5; tentative D call: TRBD1 (5 bases). V lost 1 base and J lost 1, with 23 bases in between. From germline, CDR1 is ENHRY and CDR2 SYGVKD. The CDR3 extends over 20 amino acids. The CDR3 region is CAISELGGQGWGYSNQPQHF. CDR3 bases: TGTGCCATCAGTGAGTTGGGTGGGCAGGGATGGGGTTACAGCAATCAGCCCCAGCATTTT.

The chain combines TRBV12-3 or TRBV12-4 with TRBJ1-2; 10 bases agree with TRBD1. This CDR3 is 16 amino acids long. The J segment lost 5 bases and the V segment lost 4 bases, leaving 10 bases of the junction unmatched. CDR3 sequence reads: CASSSWGGTGDYGYTF. The CDR3 DNA is TGTGCCAGCAGTTCCTGGGGGGGGACAGGGGATTATGGCTACACCTTC.

The chain employs TRBV20-1 and TRBJ1-2, with D hard to call. The length of the CDR3 is 11 residues. Germline CDR1 reads DFQATT; CDR2 reads SNEGSKA (reference sequence). With 7 bases removed from V and 8 bases from J, the gap between germline ends came to 14 bases. Written as DNA, the CDR3 is TGCAGTGTTCAGGATCCTTTAGGCTACACCTTC. Translating it yields CSVQDPLGYTF.

This rearrangement joins TRBV7-9 to TRBJ1-2, with unresolved D. V was trimmed by 0 bases and J by 4 bases, leaving 15 bases between them. Looked up from germline, CDR1 is SEHNR and CDR2 is FQNEAQ (reference sequence). The length of the CDR3 is 16 residues. CDR3 protein: CASSLAFLGLGYGYTF. The CDR3 region has the DNA TGTGCCAGCAGCTTAGCTTTTTTAGGGTTGGGCTATGGCTACACCTTC. The whole variable domain, filled in from reference TRBV7-9 and TRBJ1-2, reads DTGVSQNPRHKITKRGQNVTFRCDPISEHNRLYWYRQTLGQGPEFLTYFQNEAQLEKSRLLSDRFSAERPKGSFSTLEIQRTEQGDSAMYLCASSLAFLGLGYGYTFGSGTRLTVV.

V and J are TRBV2 and TRBJ2-2, with unresolved D. CDR1 is SNHLY, CDR2 FYNNEI, per germline. CDR3 length: 16 residues. V dropped 4 bases and J dropped 4 bases, with 16 bases sitting between them. CDR3 sequence: CASSVPTGSFTGELFF. CDR3 DNA: TGTGCCAGCAGTGTCCCAACCGGGTCCTTCACCGGGGAGCTGTTTTTT.

This clonotype showed up just a few times. This chain links TRBV6-5 with TRBJ2-5, with 12 bases aligning to TRBD2. Germline CDR1 MNHEY, CDR2 SVGAGI. Trimming took 3 bases from V and 5 from J; bases not matched to a gene: 7. This CDR3 contains 16 residues. The chain's CDR3 is CASSYRPGTSGETQYF. The CDR3 DNA reads as TGTGCCAGCAGTTATCGTCCCGGGACTAGCGGGGAGACCCAGTACTTC.

This clonotype appeared a few times. V gene TRBV12-3 or TRBV12-4 combines with J gene TRBJ1-2; no clear D. Between the trimmed V and J ends, which lost 1 base and 4 bases, there was a span of 7 bases. The CDR3 consists of 13 residues. CDR3 protein: CASSLVSTYGYTF. Written as DNA, the CDR3 is TGTGCCAGCAGTTTAGTATCGACCTATGGCTACACCTTC.

This clonotype was seen a few times. V is TRBV25-1 and J is TRBJ1-6; 9 bases map to TRBD1. V dropped 5 bases and J dropped 2; count of bases not matched to a gene: 13. The CDR3 contains 19 residues. Germline CDR1 and CDR2: MGHDK and SYGVNS. CDR3 DNA: TGTGCCAGCAGTTCCACTGAACCGGGACAGGGAGCCTATAATTCACCCCTCCACTTT. This sequence encodes CASSSTEPGQGAYNSPLHF.

The chain couples TRBV6-1 to TRBJ2-5; 7 bases match TRBD1. The junction had 6 bases not matched to a gene; V was cut back by 5 bases and J by 0 bases. The CDR3 consists of 15 residues. Germline assignment: CDR1 MNHNS and CDR2 SASEGT. This chain's CDR3 is CASSLFGTDQETQYF. DNA for the CDR3: TGTGCCAGCAGTCTTTTCGGGACAGACCAAGAGACCCAGTACTTC.

This clonotype was seen more than once but under ten times. The rearrangement links TRBV7-2 to TRBJ1-2, with 8 bases fitting TRBD1. V gave up 3 bases and J gave up 5 bases; unmatched junction bases: 5. The CDR3 loop spans 14 amino acids. In germline, CDR1 is SGHTA, CDR2 FQGNSA. CDR3 amino acids: CASSFGQGYYGYTF. Written as DNA, the CDR3 is TGTGCCAGCAGCTTCGGACAGGGTTATTATGGCTACACCTTC.

The chain combines TRBV7-8 with TRBJ1-5; D gene ambiguous. The length of the CDR3 is 14 residues. The germline V gene encodes CDR1 SGHVS and CDR2 FQNEAQ. The V and J ends lost 8 bases and 0 bases respectively, with 11 bases between them. The CDR3 loop reads CASGNRDSNQPQHF. DNA for the CDR3: TGTGCCAGCGGAAACAGAGATAGCAATCAGCCCCAGCATTTT.

V gene TRBV20-1 combines with J gene TRBJ2-3; D is ambiguous. Trimming removed 1 base at V and 0 bases at J, with 8 bases between. Germline V gene lookup returns CDR1 DFQATT and CDR2 SNEGSKA (reference sequence). The CDR3 is made up of 14 amino acids. The CDR3 sequence is CSARGDTSTDTQYF. The CDR3 DNA reads TGCAGTGCTAGAGGGGATACTAGCACAGATACGCAGTATTTT.

J is TRBJ2-5 and V is TRBV2; TRBD2 matches 12 bases. V shed 3 bases and J 5 bases; nucleotides not matched to a gene: 7. Looked up from germline, CDR1 is SNHLY and CDR2 is FYNNEI. CDR3 length equals 16 residues. DNA for the CDR3: TGTGCCAGCAGTGACCCCGCTAGCGGGGGGGCGGAGACCCAGTACTTC. Translating gives CASSDPASGGAETQYF.

This clonotype was detected only a few times. V usage is TRBV6-1 and J usage is TRBJ1-5; D not resolved. The CDR3 loop spans 11 amino acids. Trimming pared 7 bases from V and 5 bases from J, leaving 6 bases between. Germline CDR1 and CDR2: MNHNS and SASEGT. This CDR3 reads CASTSDQPQHF. Here the CDR3 DNA reads TGTGCCAGCACATCGGATCAGCCCCAGCATTTT.

This clonotype occurred a few times. CDR3 sequence (DNA): TGCAGTGCTAGCTCCGGGACCGCCTACGAGCAGTACTTC. It encodes CSASSGTAYEQYF. The chain couples TRBV20-1 to TRBJ2-7; D possibly matches TRBD1 or TRBD2 (5 bases each). Trimming took 3 bases from V and 2 from J, leaving 11 bases between them. CDR3 length: 13 amino acids. Germline CDR1 DFQATT, CDR2 SNEGSKA (reference sequence).

This clonotype was picked up a small number of times. The chain employs TRBV20-1 and TRBJ1-1, with D perhaps matching TRBD1 (5 bases). The CDR3 is made up of 12 amino acids. Trimming pared 3 bases from V and 5 bases from J, leaving 10 bases between. In germline, CDR1 is DFQATT, CDR2 SNEGSKA (reference sequence). DNA of the CDR3: TGCAGTGCTAGTCAGGGAAGGACTGAAGCTTTCTTT. Amino acid sequence: CSASQGRTEAFF.

This clonotype was seen a single time. This rearrangement joins TRBV7-2 to TRBJ1-1; the D gene is possibly TRBD1 (6 bases). Germline values: CDR1 SGHTA, CDR2 FQGNSA. CDR3 length equals 15 residues. Trimming took 1 base from V and 4 from J, leaving 13 bases between them. This CDR3 is CASSLEITGFTEAFF. DNA for the CDR3: TGTGCCAGCAGCTTAGAGATAACAGGGTTCACTGAAGCTTTCTTT.

This clonotype has just a few counts. The chain has TRBV10-3 and TRBJ2-7, with TRBD1 matching over 7 bases. V was clipped by 4 bases and J by 3 bases; unmatched bases: 6. This CDR3 has 14 amino acids. The germline V gene has CDR1 ENHRY and CDR2 SYGVKD. The CDR3 bases are TGTGCCATCAGTGTCACCGGGACAGTCTACGAGCAGTACTTC. It is translated as CAISVTGTVYEQYF.

This chain links TRBV7-8 with TRBJ2-1; D may be TRBD2 (5 bases). Germline CDR1 SGHVS, CDR2 FQNEAQ. V lost 2 bases and J lost 8, with 13 bases in between. The CDR3 consists of 14 residues. Written as DNA, the CDR3 is TGTGCCAGCAGCTTAATGGCTAGCATCTATGAGCAGTTCTTC. Encoded protein: CASSLMASIYEQFF.

The chain carries TRBV20-1 and TRBJ2-3; D not resolved. The CDR3 is 12 amino acids. Germline values: CDR1 DFQATT, CDR2 SNEGSKA (reference sequence). Trimming stripped 2 bases from V and 5 bases from J, with 8 bases between. CDR3 amino acids: CSARLPGDTQYF. In DNA form, the CDR3 reads TGCAGTGCTAGACTGCCTGGAGATACGCAGTATTTT.